What follows are 30 T cell receptor beta chains derived from one specimen sequenced in a study of vaccination effects on CD4 cells after COVID-19. These TCRs are of unknown antigen specificity. Antigen-specific CD4+ T cells were first expanded with viral peptide pools by the ViraFEST assay and only then sequenced. Scientists isolated CD4+ T cells after an approximately ten-day culture period ended. PCR confirmed that the person was infected with SARS-CoV-2 between March and December 2020. Libraries were prepared by immunoSEQ multiplex PCR; TCRdb keeps only in-frame clonotypes and omits some of them. The data contain tens of thousands of clones, approximately 72% of them seen just once; the ten biggest clones take up 28%. The sequencing used CD4+ T cells from PBMCs cultured with a peptide pool, collected before COVID-19 vaccination. The receptors here all came from a human donor who had a prior SARS-CoV-2 infection.

The J gene is TRBJ2-7, the V gene TRBV4-3, with 8 bases that match TRBD2. Germline V CDR1 and CDR2: LGHNA, YSLEER. CDR3 length: 17 residues. With V trimmed by 0 bases and J by 0 bases, 7 bases remained unmatched. CDR3 sequence: CASSQDVASGSSYEQYF. The CDR3 bases are TGCGCCAGCAGCCAAGATGTAGCCAGCGGGAGCTCCTACGAGCAGTACTTC.

The V and J genes are TRBV3-1 (or the pseudogene TRBV3-2) and TRBJ1-5; D is possibly TRBD1 (5 bases). Germline CDR1 and CDR2: LGHDT and YNNKEL (reference sequence). V gave up 3 bases and J gave up 3 bases, with 9 bases separating them. There are 14 residues in the CDR3. The CDR3 sequence: CASSQGVVNQPQHF. The DNA of the CDR3 is TGTGCCAGCAGCCAGGGGGTGGTCAATCAGCCCCAGCATTTT.

The V call is TRBV5-1, the J call TRBJ2-7; possibly TRBD2 for D (6 bases). The CDR3 loop spans 13 amino acids. Germline V gene data show CDR1 as SGHRS and CDR2 as YFSETQ. V dropped 2 bases and J dropped 3 bases, with 9 bases sitting between them. This chain's CDR3 is CASSFAGHYEQYF. CDR3 bases: TGCGCCAGCAGCTTCGCGGGGCACTACGAGCAGTACTTC. Looking up the rest from reference TRBV5-1 and TRBJ2-7 gives the full variable domain: KAGVTQTPRYLIKTRGQQVTLSCSPISGHRSVSWYQQTPGQGLQFLFEYFSETQRNKGNFPGRFSGRQFSNSRSEMNVSTLELGDSALYLCASSFAGHYEQYFGPGTRLTVT.

The chain links TRBV20-1 to TRBJ2-3; D unresolved. The CDR3 has 11 residues. Germline assignment: CDR1 DFQATT and CDR2 SNEGSKA (reference sequence). V shed 3 bases and J shed 2 bases, with 3 bases lying between them. The CDR3 region has the DNA TGCAGTGCTAGTTACACAGATACGCAGTATTTT. It yields the protein CSASYTDTQYF.

The J gene is TRBJ2-4, the V gene TRBV19; D remains ambiguous. Germline loops: CDR1 LNHDA, CDR2 SQIVND (reference sequence). With 3 bases removed from V and 2 bases from J, the gap between germline ends came to 11 bases. The CDR3 consists of 15 residues. CDR3 region: CASSISRSTKNIQYF. The CDR3 DNA sequence: TGTGCCAGTAGTATCTCTCGATCGACCAAAAACATTCAGTACTTC.

This chain uses TRBV9 with TRBJ2-1, with 7 bases lining up with TRBD2. Germline V lookup: CDR1 SGDLS, CDR2 YYNGEE. Trimming removed 2 bases from V and 7 bases from J; junction bases left unmatched: 9. The CDR3 is 15 amino acids. CDR3 amino acids: CASSVFAGDRNEQFF. In nucleotides, the CDR3 is TGTGCCAGCAGCGTTTTTGCGGGAGATAGGAATGAGCAGTTCTTC.

The chain links TRBV19 to TRBJ2-7, with D unclear. The CDR3 is 13 amino acids. The V and J ends lost 7 bases and 5 bases respectively, with 15 bases between them. In germline, CDR1 is LNHDA, CDR2 SQIVND (reference sequence). For the CDR3, the DNA is TGTGCCAGTAACCTTAGGTTCGGTGACGAGCAGTACTTC. Amino acid sequence: CASNLRFGDEQYF.

The V and J genes are TRBV5-4 and TRBJ1-4; no clear D gene. The CDR3 sequence is 13 residues long. The V and J ends lost 5 bases and 8 bases respectively, with 13 bases between them. The germline gives CDR1 SGHNT, CDR2 YYREEE (reference sequence). The CDR3 DNA reads as TGTGCCAGCAGTGGAGGAGCCAGAGAAAAACTGTTTTTT. This translates into CASSGGAREKLFF.

The table lists this clone with a count of one. The J gene is TRBJ1-1, the V gene TRBV19; possible D gene TRBD1, 6 bases. The ends were cut back, 2 bases at V and 3 bases at J, with 10 bases in the middle. This CDR3 spans 14 amino acids. Per germline, CDR1 LNHDA and CDR2 SQIVND (reference sequence). DNA for the CDR3: TGTGCCAGTAGTATAATGGGGGCTGACACTGAAGCTTTCTTT. Translation: CASSIMGADTEAFF.

Written as DNA, the CDR3 is TGTGCCAGTAGTATCGCCTGGACAGGGGGCAGAGAGCAGTACTTC. The encoded protein is CASSIAWTGGREQYF. J is TRBJ2-7 and V is TRBV19; 11 bases are shared with TRBD1. J was trimmed by 7 bases and V by 3 bases; bases with no gene match: 8. This CDR3 has 15 amino acids. From germline, CDR1 is LNHDA and CDR2 SQIVND (reference sequence).

The chain recombines TRBV19 with TRBJ1-2; D might be TRBD1 (5 bases). The V end was cut by 7 bases, the J end by 8 bases, with 20 bases between. The CDR3 sequence is 14 residues long. Germline values: CDR1 LNHDA, CDR2 SQIVND (reference sequence). CDR3 sequence reads: CASTNYAGGNGYTF. Written as DNA, the CDR3 is TGTGCCAGTACTAACTATGCCGGGGGAAACGGCTACACCTTC.

This clone was observed a few times. The chain couples TRBV5-6 to TRBJ2-2; 8 positions agree with TRBD1. Germline V CDR1 and CDR2: SGHDT, YYEEEE. The CDR3 loop spans 18 amino acids. J lost 4 bases, V lost 4 bases, and 15 bases had no gene match. The CDR3 DNA is TGTGCCAGCAGCCCCTTAACCCGGACAGGGCGCGGCACCGGGGAGCTGTTTTTT. Protein: CASSPLTRTGRGTGELFF.

This clone was seen once. The chain is built from TRBV12-3 or TRBV12-4 and TRBJ2-5; 8 bases align to TRBD1. V lost 6 bases and J lost 6; bases outside the gene matches: 6. The CDR3 runs to 13 residues. As DNA, the CDR3 is TGTGCCAGCAGCCCAGGGGGCGGAAAGACCCAGTACTTC. This sequence encodes CASSPGGGKTQYF.

This clone was counted between two and nine times. This chain's CDR3 is CASSQAYMGDTQYF. The CDR3 DNA is TGTGCCAGCAGCCAAGCTTATATGGGGGATACGCAGTATTTT. The V gene is TRBV4-2, the J gene TRBJ2-3, with D unclear. The CDR3 is 14 amino acids. V lost 1 base and J 6 bases, leaving 11 bases between the germline ends. Germline loops: CDR1 LGHNA, CDR2 YNFKEQ.

As DNA, the CDR3 is TGTGCCAGCAGTTTAACCCGGGTAACTGAAGCTTTCTTT. Amino acids: CASSLTRVTEAFF. The J gene is TRBJ1-1, the V gene TRBV27, with D unclear. The V gene's germline CDR1 is MNHEY and CDR2 SMNVEV (reference sequence). The V and J ends lost 2 bases and 5 bases respectively, with 9 bases between them. This CDR3 region has 13 residues.

This sequence joins TRBV5-1 and TRBJ2-7; the match to TRBD1 covers 8 bases. The CDR3 has 14 residues. The V and J ends lost 0 bases and 4 bases, in that order; junction bases with no gene match: 3. Germline loops: CDR1 SGHRS, CDR2 YFSETQ. The CDR3 nucleotides are TGCGCCAGCAGCTTGGTCCAGGGGGCTTACGAGCAGTACTTC. Translated, it gives CASSLVQGAYEQYF.

This chain joins TRBV6-5 and TRBJ1-6; 8 nucleotides align to TRBD1. Germline CDR1 reads MNHEY; CDR2 reads SVGAGI. This CDR3 contains 15 residues. With 2 bases clipped from V and 12 bases from J, the junction kept 9 bases outside the gene matches. In DNA form, the CDR3 reads TGTGCCAGCAGTTACCAGGCAGGGGGCGGTTTACCCCTCCACTTT. Translation: CASSYQAGGGLPLHF.

The CDR3 DNA reads as TGTGCCAGCAGCGTCGGATTAGTGAACACTGAAGCTTTCTTT. Translated, it gives CASSVGLVNTEAFF. This sequence joins TRBV5-4 and TRBJ1-1; D uncertain. Germline loops: CDR1 SGHNT, CDR2 YYREEE (reference sequence). The CDR3 consists of 14 residues. The germline V and J ends were trimmed by 4 bases and 0 bases, with 10 bases remaining between them.

The rearrangement uses TRBV6-5 and TRBJ2-7; the D gene is possibly TRBD2 (6 bases). There are 16 residues in the CDR3. V was cut by 0 bases and J by 4 bases, with 16 bases left in between. Per germline, CDR1 MNHEY and CDR2 SVGAGI. CDR3 DNA sequence: TGTGCCAGCAGTTACTCAGGGGCAGGGAGGTCGTACGAGCAGTACTTC. Amino acids: CASSYSGAGRSYEQYF.

V is TRBV18 and J is TRBJ1-1, with D unresolved. V lost 3 bases, J lost 0 bases, and 11 bases lay in between. The CDR3 totals 15 residues. Germline CDR1 reads KGHSH; CDR2 reads LQKENI. DNA of the CDR3: TGTGCCAGCTCACCTCCCTCGGGAATGAACACTGAAGCTTTCTTT. It is translated as CASSPPSGMNTEAFF.

The count of this clone is one. The V call is TRBV24-1, the J call TRBJ2-4; D gene unclear. V was shortened by 2 bases and J by 0 bases, with 7 bases between the two germline ends. CDR3 length: 15 amino acids. Germline V gene data show CDR1 as KGHDR and CDR2 as SFDVKD. This CDR3 reads CATSDSGPAKNIQYF. CDR3 DNA sequence: TGTGCCACCAGTGATTCGGGCCCAGCCAAAAACATTCAGTACTTC.

The chain links TRBV11-2 to TRBJ2-7; the match to TRBD2 covers 9 bases. Germline-derived CDR1 and CDR2 are SGHAT and FQNNGV. The CDR3 extends over 15 amino acids. V lost 1 base, J lost 0 bases, and 1 base stayed unmatched. In DNA form, the CDR3 reads TGTGCCAGCAGCTTAGGTAGCGGGAGCTCCTACGAGCAGTACTTC. Encoded protein: CASSLGSGSSYEQYF. Together with reference TRBV11-2 and TRBJ2-7, the CDR3 gives the full variable domain: EAGVAQSPRYKIIEKRQSVAFWCNPISGHATLYWYQQILGQGPKLLIQFQNNGVVDDSQLPKDRFSAERLKGVDSTLKIQPAKLEDSAVYLCASSLGSGSSYEQYFGPGTRLTVT.

This clone was observed a handful of times. The chain employs TRBV2 and TRBJ1-3; no clear D gene. Germline-derived CDR1 and CDR2 are SNHLY and FYNNEI. Between the trimmed V and J ends, which lost 5 bases and 0 bases, there was a span of 8 bases. This CDR3 contains 14 residues. CDR3 in amino acids: CASSQSHSGNTIYF. The DNA for the CDR3 is TGTGCCAGCAGTCAAAGCCACTCTGGAAACACCATATATTTT.

The chain links TRBV7-8 to TRBJ2-3; TRBD1 matches at 7 bases. The CDR3 is made up of 16 amino acids. Germline V gene lookup returns CDR1 SGHVS and CDR2 FQNEAQ. V lost 5 bases and J lost 0; bases outside the gene matches: 8. CDR3 sequence reads: CASSRRTGASTDTQYF. CDR3 nucleotides: TGTGCCAGCAGCCGAAGAACAGGGGCTAGCACAGATACGCAGTATTTT.

The gene calls are TRBV20-1 and TRBJ2-5; D gene uncertain. Trimming removed 3 bases at V and 2 bases at J, with 1 base between. The CDR3 covers 10 residues. Per germline, CDR1 DFQATT and CDR2 SNEGSKA (reference sequence). In DNA, the CDR3 is TGCAGTGCTAGGCAAGAGACCCAGTACTTC. As protein: CSARQETQYF.

The chain links TRBV7-2 to TRBJ1-2, with D perhaps TRBD1 (5 bases). Trimming cost V 1 base and J 6 bases, with 15 bases left between them. Per germline, CDR1 SGHTA and CDR2 FQGNSA. CDR3 length: 15 residues. CDR3 protein: CASSLEAGLVHGYTF. The CDR3 DNA sequence: TGTGCCAGCAGCTTAGAGGCAGGGTTAGTTCATGGCTACACCTTC. The whole variable domain, filled in from reference TRBV7-2 and TRBJ1-2, reads GAGVSQSPSNKVTEKGKDVELRCDPISGHTALYWYRQSLGQGLEFLIYFQGNSAPDKSGLPSDRFSAERTGGSVSTLTIQRTQQEDSAVYLCASSLEAGLVHGYTFGSGTRLTVV.

The chain recombines TRBV6-5 with TRBJ2-5, with D perhaps matching TRBD2 (5 bases). The germline V gene has CDR1 MNHEY and CDR2 SVGAGI. Trimming removed 6 bases from V and 4 bases from J, with 18 bases in between. The CDR3 sequence is 15 residues long. CDR3 protein: CASSPFASWRETQYF. As DNA, the CDR3 is TGTGCCAGCAGCCCGTTCGCTAGCTGGAGAGAGACCCAGTACTTC.

CDR3 bases: TGTGCCAGCAGTGAAGTGGGGGCTGGGGCCAACGTCCTGACTTTC. It translates to CASSEVGAGANVLTF. V gene TRBV2 combines with J gene TRBJ2-6; possibly TRBD1 or TRBD2 for D (5 bases each). V was pared by 1 base and J by 2 bases, with 6 bases between. The CDR3 consists of 15 residues. CDR1 is SNHLY and CDR2 is FYNNEI in the germline V gene.

This clone has just a few counts. The chain joins TRBV5-1 to TRBJ1-6; the match to TRBD1 covers 7 bases. Losses at the gene ends were 4 bases for V and 10 bases for J; bases not matched to a gene: 11. The CDR3 extends over 15 amino acids. Germline V gene sequence: CDR1 SGHRS, CDR2 YFSETQ. CDR3 sequence reads: CASSGDSSSGSPLHF. For the CDR3, the DNA is TGCGCCAGCAGCGGGGACAGTTCATCGGGATCACCCCTCCACTTT.

The chain carries TRBV4-2 and TRBJ2-5, with D possibly being TRBD1 or TRBD2 (5 bases each). Between the trimmed V and J ends, which lost 0 bases and 5 bases, there was a span of 13 bases. The CDR3 spans 15 residues. Germline values: CDR1 LGHNA, CDR2 YNFKEQ. The CDR3 loop is CASSQDWGSAETQYF. In nucleotides, the CDR3 is TGTGCCAGCAGCCAAGATTGGGGGTCTGCCGAGACCCAGTACTTC.